This T cell receptor beta chain was sequenced during a study of T cells after yellow fever vaccination. Regarding the study as a whole: Researchers noted that a small share of clonotypes showed up in both CD4 and CD8 compartments. On re-exposure, the response was weaker but peaked faster, at day 5 versus 15. Highly abundant clonotypes carried over from the bulk population could end up in FACS-sorted repertoires as contaminants. At 95% to 98% for CD4 and 88% for CD8, most primary-vaccination clones showed up again after the booster.

The CDR3 length is 13 residues. Trimming left V 6 bases short and J 3 bases short, with 10 bases between. Germline V gene sequence: CDR1 MNHNS, CDR2 SASEGT. In this sample, this clonotype turned up a few times. Its target is unknown. TCRdb called the 5' RACE reads again in MiXCR, with one record for every CDR3 protein. Seen here are approximately 510,000 distinct CDR3 sequences, 21% observed once, and the top ten hold approximately 15%. The material sequenced was PBMCs, taken about 20 days after the first yellow fever vaccination. The V call is TRBV6-1, the J call TRBJ2-3; D might be TRBD1 (5 bases). This sequence originates from a man aged 18 to 29 who received the YFV17D yellow fever vaccine. CDR3: CASSEAGTDTQYF. The CDR3 coding sequence is TGTGCCAGCAGCGAGGCAGGGACAGATACGCAGTATTTT.